The present entry profiles one T cell receptor beta chain with its context. Repertoires were generated with immunoSEQ multiplex PCR, while TCRdb's copy carries only in-frame clones and drops some. The profile covers more than 95,000 clones, with about nine tenths appearing a single time and roughly 1.9% taken by the ten largest. The V gene lost 4 bases and the J gene lost 3 bases, with 15 bases spanning the gap. The CDR3 contains 15 residues. Germline CDR1 reads SGHRS; CDR2 reads YFSETQ. The data were obtained in a study of blood T cell repertoires in COVID-19. In the study overall: The United States, Italy and Spain provided the acute and convalescent COVID-19 samples.

Specimen: peripheral blood. The sequence came from a human donor with active COVID-19. The donor label of this sample is uncertain. The rearrangement links TRBV5-1 to TRBJ2-3, with a weak D call TRBD2 (5 bases). The CDR3 reads CASSTEDSRTDTQYF. In DNA, the CDR3 is TGCGCCAGCAGCACCGAGGACTCGAGGACAGATACGCAGTATTTT.